The 32 T cell receptor beta chains below were found in one sample sequenced in a study of OX40 agonist ivuxolimab in advanced cancers. Clones were sequenced by immunoSEQ multiplex PCR, and TCRdb holds only the in-frame ones, with some missing. The sample has some 35,000 clones, roughly 89% seen once. The source was CD4+ or CD8+ T cells sorted from blood, collected in a trial of the OX40 agonist ivuxolimab. The source of these receptors is an adult with an advanced solid tumor such as melanoma, head and neck, liver or kidney cancer.

About this clone itself: Distinct nucleotide sequences in the sample also encode this CDR3. This sequence joins TRBV5-4 and TRBJ2-5; D is possibly TRBD1 or TRBD2 (7 bases each). The CDR3 loop spans 14 amino acids. Trimming removed 1 base from V and 5 bases from J, with 12 bases in between. CDR1 SGHNT and CDR2 YYREEE come from the germline V gene (reference sequence). The CDR3 here is CASSLSQGGETQYF. For the CDR3, the DNA is TGTGCCAGCAGCTTGTCTCAGGGGGGGGAGACCCAGTACTTC.

The V and J genes are TRBV6-1 and TRBJ1-2; no reliable D call. The germline V gene encodes CDR1 MNHNS and CDR2 SASEGT. The CDR3 extends over 12 amino acids. V was trimmed by 5 bases and J by 3 bases, leaving 7 bases between them. The CDR3 nucleotides are TGTGCCAGCAGTTTCTCCGACTATGGCTACACCTTC. Translated, it gives CASSFSDYGYTF.

V is TRBV18 and J is TRBJ1-3; D not resolved. The V end was cut by 3 bases, the J end by 4 bases, with 4 bases between. The V gene's germline CDR1 is KGHSH and CDR2 LQKENI. This CDR3 comprises 12 residues. CDR3: CASSPDGNTIYF. In DNA, the CDR3 is TGTGCCAGCTCACCTGACGGAAACACCATATATTTT.

V is TRBV12-1 and J is TRBJ2-2; TRBD1, as called in the table, went unchecked against the DNA. TRBV12-1 represents a pseudogene. CDR3 length: 18 amino acids. CDR3 residues: CASSSTVRQVVNTGELFF. As DNA, the CDR3 is TGTGCCAGCAGCTCAACCGTCCGACAGGTTGTCAACACCGGGGAGCTGTTTTTT.

The chain recombines TRBV29-1 with TRBJ1-3; D possibly corresponds to TRBD1 (5 bases). Germline CDR1 reads SQVTM; CDR2 reads ANQGSEA. CDR3 size: 15 residues. Trimming stripped 1 base from V and 4 bases from J, with 14 bases between. CDR3: CSVEAPGRGGNTIYF. Written as DNA, the CDR3 is TGCAGCGTTGAAGCACCGGGGCGCGGAGGAAACACCATATATTTT.

The J gene is TRBJ1-1, the V gene TRBV5-1; 10 bases are shared with TRBD1. CDR1 and CDR2 (germline): SGHRS, YFSETQ. J was trimmed by 3 bases and V by 4 bases; bases with no gene match: 3. The CDR3 runs 14 residues. CDR3 loop: CASSVDRGDTEAFF. The DNA for the CDR3 is TGCGCCAGCAGCGTGGACAGGGGGGACACTGAAGCTTTCTTT.

The genes are TRBV27 and TRBJ2-1; weak D call: TRBD1 (6 bases). V lost 4 bases to trimming and J lost 9 bases, with 16 bases between them. From germline, CDR1 is MNHEY and CDR2 SMNVEV (reference sequence). There are 14 residues in the CDR3. The CDR3 coding sequence is TGTGCCAGCAGTTACATCCAACAGGGTCTTGAGCAGTTCTTC. Amino acid sequence: CASSYIQQGLEQFF.

This clone was observed a handful of times. CDR3 region: CASSLSTGVGDTQYF. CDR3 DNA sequence: TGTGCCAGCAGCTTGTCGACAGGGGTGGGAGATACGCAGTATTTT. The chain employs TRBV11-3 and TRBJ2-3; 8 bases align to TRBD1. V was clipped by 3 bases and J by 5 bases; unmatched bases: 7. Germline V gives CDR1 SGHNT, CDR2 YENEEA. This CDR3 is built from 15 residues.

The chain links TRBV19 to TRBJ1-5; 9 bases match TRBD1. Germline V lookup: CDR1 LNHDA, CDR2 SQIVND (reference sequence). V was clipped by 8 bases and J by 1 base; unmatched bases: 3. The length of the CDR3 is 14 residues. The CDR3 is CASAGTGSNQPQHF. The CDR3 region has the DNA TGTGCCAGTGCCGGGACAGGGAGCAATCAGCCCCAGCATTTT.

The V and J genes are TRBV6-1 and TRBJ1-6, with 7 nucleotides matching TRBD1. The CDR3 sequence is 14 residues long. The J segment lost 8 bases and the V segment lost 1 base, leaving 2 bases of the junction unmatched. Germline V gene lookup returns CDR1 MNHNS and CDR2 SASEGT. CDR3 in amino acids: CASSEVGTDSPLHF. The CDR3 nucleotides read TGTGCCAGCAGTGAAGTAGGGACAGATTCACCCCTCCACTTT.

The V and J genes are TRBV5-1 and TRBJ2-2, with D tentatively TRBD1 (5 bases). CDR1 SGHRS and CDR2 YFSETQ come from the germline V gene. The length of the CDR3 is 15 residues. The V end lost 1 base, the J end lost 3 bases, and 10 bases lay between the germline ends. The CDR3 DNA reads as TGCGCCAGCAGCTTGATAGGGGCCGACACCGGGGAGCTGTTTTTT. Translation gives CASSLIGADTGELFF. The entire variable domain, with the rest obtained from reference TRBV5-1 and TRBJ2-2, is as follows: KAGVTQTPRYLIKTRGQQVTLSCSPISGHRSVSWYQQTPGQGLQFLFEYFSETQRNKGNFPGRFSGRQFSNSRSEMNVSTLELGDSALYLCASSLIGADTGELFFGEGSRLTVL.

V usage is TRBV5-1 and J usage is TRBJ2-5; maybe TRBD1 (5 bases). Trimming removed 0 bases at V and 5 bases at J, with 11 bases between. This CDR3 has 14 amino acids. Per the germline V gene, CDR1 is SGHRS and CDR2 is YFSETQ. The CDR3 reads CASSLGAGLETQYF. The DNA for the CDR3 is TGCGCCAGCAGCTTGGGTGCAGGGTTGGAGACCCAGTACTTC.

The genes are TRBV7-3 and TRBJ2-7; 8 bases fit TRBD1. CDR3 size: 14 residues. Germline CDR1 and CDR2: SGHTA and FQGTGA. The J segment lost 6 bases and the V segment lost 5 bases, leaving 9 bases of the junction unmatched. CDR3 coding DNA: TGTGCCAGCAGCCAAACAGGGGGAAGTGGCGAGCAGTACTTC. It codes for CASSQTGGSGEQYF.

This clone appeared a few times. J is TRBJ2-7 and V is TRBV7-3; 7 positions agree with TRBD1. Germline V lookup: CDR1 SGHTA, CDR2 FQGTGA. V was pared by 6 bases and J by 5 bases, with 7 bases of the junction left unmatched. The CDR3 spans 13 residues. CDR3 amino acids: CASRRGPLDEQYF. The CDR3, as DNA: TGTGCCAGCAGGAGGGGGCCGTTAGACGAGCAGTACTTC. Supplemented by reference TRBV7-3 and TRBJ2-7, the full variable domain reads GAGVSQTPSNKVTEKGKYVELRCDPISGHTALYWYRQSLGQGPEFLIYFQGTGAADDSGLPNDRFFAVRPEGSVSTLKIQRTERGDSAVYLCASRRGPLDEQYFGPGTRLTVT.

The chain links TRBV7-8 to TRBJ2-3; 8 bases are shared with TRBD1. CDR3 size: 14 residues. Trimming cost V 5 bases and J 4 bases; bases outside gene matches: 5. Germline V gives CDR1 SGHVS, CDR2 FQNEAQ. The CDR3 DNA is TGTGCCAGCAGCCTCGGACAGGGCGCAGATACGCAGTATTTT. Amino acid sequence: CASSLGQGADTQYF.

V usage is TRBV11-2 and J usage is TRBJ2-7, with TRBD1 identical over 10 bases. V shed 6 bases and J 1 base; nucleotides not matched to a gene: 6. This CDR3 is 15 amino acids long. Germline CDR1 SGHAT, CDR2 FQNNGV. CDR3 in DNA: TGTGCCAGCAGATTACCGGGACAGGGGTCCTACGAGCAGTACTTC. Encoded protein: CASRLPGQGSYEQYF.

This chain links TRBV7-3 with TRBJ2-3; D gene uncertain. The CDR3 has 13 residues. V was trimmed by 4 bases and J by 4 bases, leaving 9 bases between them. CDR1 SGHTA and CDR2 FQGTGA come from the germline V gene. The CDR3 coding sequence is TGTGCCAGCAGCTCTCAGGCCTCAGATACGCAGTATTTT. Protein product: CASSSQASDTQYF.

CDR3: CASSLRGPKNIQYF. DNA of the CDR3: TGTGCCAGCAGTCTCAGGGGCCCCAAAAACATTCAGTACTTC. The J gene is TRBJ2-4, the V gene TRBV6-1, with D possibly matching TRBD1 (6 bases). The V and J ends lost 5 bases and 2 bases respectively, with 10 bases between them. The CDR3 contains 14 residues. From germline, CDR1 is MNHNS and CDR2 SASEGT.

The chain recombines TRBV27 with TRBJ1-2; D may be TRBD1 (6 bases). The V gene's germline CDR1 is MNHEY and CDR2 SMNVEV (reference sequence). The ends were cut back, 4 bases at V and 2 bases at J, with 14 bases in the middle. The CDR3 covers 15 residues. The CDR3 DNA reads TGTGCCAGCAGTTCGTACACAGGGACCAACTATGGCTACACCTTC. Translating gives CASSSYTGTNYGYTF.

This chain links TRBV4-1 with TRBJ2-7; 8 nucleotides align to TRBD1. The CDR3 totals 16 residues. Germline-derived CDR1 and CDR2 are MGHRA and YSYEKL. V dropped 0 bases and J dropped 6; count of bases not matched to a gene: 10. CDR3 loop: CASSQDFSGTGGEQYF. CDR3 bases: TGCGCCAGCAGCCAAGACTTTTCCGGGACAGGAGGCGAGCAGTACTTC.

The CDR3 DNA reads as TGTGCCAGCAGCTTGTTTTCGAGAACTAATGAAAAACTGTTTTTT. It specifies CASSLFSRTNEKLFF. J is TRBJ1-4 and V is TRBV5-6, with D hard to call. V lost 1 base, J lost 1 base, and 8 bases lay in between. The CDR3 is made up of 15 amino acids. CDR1 is SGHDT and CDR2 is YYEEEE in the germline V gene. Full variable domain (missing parts from reference TRBV5-6 and TRBJ1-4): DAGVTQSPTHLIKTRGQQVTLRCSPKSGHDTVSWYQQALGQGPQFIFQYYEEEERQRGNFPDRFSGHQFPNYSSELNVNALLLGDSALYLCASSLFSRTNEKLFFGSGTQLSVL.

V gene TRBV28 combines with J gene TRBJ1-2; 11 positions agree with TRBD1. Trimming took 3 bases from V and 3 from J; bases not matched to a gene: 6. The CDR3 is 16 amino acids. The germline V gene encodes CDR1 MDHEN and CDR2 SYDVKM. Written as DNA, the CDR3 is TGTGCCAGCAGTTTTTTAGAGGGACAGGGGGACTATGGCTACACCTTC. As protein: CASSFLEGQGDYGYTF.

For the CDR3, the DNA is TGCGCCAGCAGCTTGGCCCAAAGAGGAGAACTGTTTTTT. It yields the protein CASSLAQRGELFF. J is TRBJ1-4 and V is TRBV5-1; D remains ambiguous. The V gene's germline CDR1 is SGHRS and CDR2 YFSETQ. V dropped 0 bases and J dropped 12 bases, with 12 bases sitting between them. The length of the CDR3 is 13 residues. The variable domain in full, completed from reference TRBV5-1 and TRBJ1-4, reads KAGVTQTPRYLIKTRGQQVTLSCSPISGHRSVSWYQQTPGQGLQFLFEYFSETQRNKGNFPGRFSGRQFSNSRSEMNVSTLELGDSALYLCASSLAQRGELFFGSGTQLSVL.

The rearrangement uses TRBV4-1 and TRBJ2-1; D perhaps matches TRBD1 (6 bases). Germline-derived CDR1 and CDR2 are MGHRA and YSYEKL. CDR3 length: 13 residues. Trimming took off 0 bases at V and 16 bases at J, with 16 bases between the two ends. The CDR3 loop reads CASSQDSWGHEFF. CDR3 DNA: TGCGCCAGCAGCCAAGATAGTTGGGGGCATGAATTCTTC.

V is TRBV2 and J is TRBJ1-1, with unresolved D. V lost 3 bases and J lost 1, with 12 bases in between. The CDR3 contains 15 residues. Germline values: CDR1 SNHLY, CDR2 FYNNEI. CDR3 amino acids: CASSEEGWENTEAFF. The CDR3 region has the DNA TGTGCCAGCAGTGAGGAGGGTTGGGAGAACACTGAAGCTTTCTTT.

The J gene is TRBJ2-3, the V gene TRBV6-5; 8 nucleotides align to TRBD2. The CDR3 is 16 residues long. V lost 2 bases to trimming and J lost 1 base; unmatched junction nucleotides: 5. Germline assignment: CDR1 MNHEY and CDR2 SVGAGI. CDR3 nucleotides: TGTGCCAGCAGTTACAGCGGACTAGCTCGCACAGATACGCAGTATTTT. This translates into CASSYSGLARTDTQYF.

The gene calls are TRBV5-1 and TRBJ2-1; a possible D gene is TRBD2 (6 bases). Trimming took 0 bases from V and 0 from J, leaving 10 bases between them. In germline, CDR1 is SGHRS, CDR2 YFSETQ. The CDR3 sequence is 16 residues long. The CDR3 region has the DNA TGCGCCAGCAGCTTGGATTCCGGGAGCTCCTACAATGAGCAGTTCTTC. It codes for CASSLDSGSSYNEQFF.

The chain uses TRBV5-5 and TRBJ2-7; D may be TRBD1 or TRBD2 (5 bases each). The CDR3 spans 17 residues. The V end was cut by 2 bases, the J end by 4 bases, with 22 bases between. Germline-derived CDR1 and CDR2 are SGHKS and YYEKEE (reference sequence). CDR3 nucleotide sequence: TGTGCCAGCAGCTTAGCGTGGGGCGGCCGGGAAGGGTACGAGCAGTACTTC. This sequence encodes CASSLAWGGREGYEQYF.

The CDR3 sequence is CASSAQGATNEKLFF. In nucleotides, the CDR3 is TGTGCCAGTAGTGCGCAGGGGGCAACTAATGAAAAACTGTTTTTT. The chain employs TRBV19 and TRBJ1-4; 7 bases match TRBD1. Per germline, CDR1 LNHDA and CDR2 SQIVND (reference sequence). The CDR3 totals 15 residues. J gave up 0 bases and V 5 bases, and 3 bases lay outside the gene matches.

This sequence joins TRBV27 and TRBJ2-3; 13 nucleotides align to TRBD2. Germline values: CDR1 MNHEY, CDR2 SMNVEV (reference sequence). The length of the CDR3 is 16 residues. V gave up 6 bases and J gave up 4 bases; unmatched junction bases: 7. For the CDR3, the DNA is TGTGCCAGCAGGGAGCGGACTAGCGGGAGCGCAGATACGCAGTATTTT. This sequence encodes CASRERTSGSADTQYF.

The chain is built from TRBV9 and TRBJ2-4, with D maybe TRBD1 (6 bases). Per germline, CDR1 SGDLS and CDR2 YYNGEE. This CDR3 is 15 amino acids long. Trimming took off 0 bases at V and 8 bases at J, with 15 bases between the two ends. CDR3 sequence: CASSVGRGLRDIQYF. The DNA for the CDR3 is TGTGCCAGCAGCGTAGGAAGGGGGTTGAGGGACATTCAGTACTTC.

The chain employs TRBV2 and TRBJ2-1, with unresolved D. Trimming took off 8 bases at V and 1 base at J, with 15 bases between the two ends. CDR3 length equals 15 residues. Germline loops: CDR1 SNHLY, CDR2 FYNNEI. CDR3 protein: CASDDVRWSYNEQFF. The CDR3 coding sequence is TGTGCCAGCGATGATGTTCGGTGGTCCTACAATGAGCAGTTCTTC.